This entry lists 30 T cell receptor beta chains sequenced from one sample in a study of T cells in Graves' hyperthyroidism and ophthalmopathy. RNA transcripts provided the source from which TCR beta CDR3 regions were amplified. The study used the HTBI primer set for a first-round RT-PCR of the TCR CDR3. TCRdb redid the calling of the multiplex PCR reads with MiXCR, one entry per CDR3 protein. Found here are approximately 430,000 distinct CDR3 sequences, more than 15% of them singletons; the top ten hold 7.5% to 9%. Sequenced: blood. The receptors were gathered from a woman between 18 and 30 years old with Graves' hyperthyroidism.

In its sample, this clonotype was seen many times. The chain carries TRBV11-2 and TRBJ1-2; D possibly corresponds to TRBD1 (5 bases). The germline V gene encodes CDR1 SGHAT and CDR2 FQNNGV. With 5 bases removed from V and 1 base from J, the gap between germline ends came to 14 bases. The length of the CDR3 is 15 residues. The CDR3: CASSLPFDSNYGYTF. In DNA form, the CDR3 reads TGTGCCAGCAGCCTCCCCTTTGACAGTAACTATGGCTACACCTTC.

This clonotype was seen repeatedly, ten times or more. This chain joins TRBV28 and TRBJ2-3; D is possibly TRBD1 or TRBD2 (5 bases each). Trimming removed 5 bases at V and 2 bases at J, with 20 bases between. There are 17 residues in the CDR3. Looked up from germline, CDR1 is MDHEN and CDR2 is SYDVKM. As DNA, the CDR3 is TGTGCCAGCAGTCCCCCTACCGGGACCTTATTCACAGATACGCAGTATTTT. Protein product: CASSPPTGTLFTDTQYF.

The rearrangement uses TRBV18 and TRBJ1-4; 9 bases agree with TRBD1. Trimming cost V 6 bases and J 6 bases; bases outside gene matches: 8. The CDR3 loop spans 15 amino acids. The germline CDR1 and CDR2 sequences are KGHSH and LQKENI. The CDR3 spells CASSLGQGNDEKLFF. The CDR3 DNA is TGTGCCAGCTCTCTCGGACAGGGGAATGATGAAAAACTGTTTTTT.

This clonotype was detected ten times or more. The V and J genes are TRBV28 and TRBJ1-5; a weak D match, TRBD1 (6 bases). This CDR3 contains 16 residues. Trimming took 5 bases from V and 3 from J, leaving 17 bases between them. Germline CDR1 is MDHEN and CDR2 is SYDVKM. In DNA form, the CDR3 reads TGTGCCAGCAGTCCGATTTTAGGACAGAACAATCAGCCCCAGCATTTT. Translated: CASSPILGQNNQPQHF.

This clonotype was counted ten times or more. The chain employs TRBV11-1 and TRBJ2-1; 7 nucleotides align to TRBD1. The CDR3 extends over 14 amino acids. V dropped 5 bases and J dropped 5; count of bases not matched to a gene: 6. Germline lookup yields CDR1 SGHAT and CDR2 FQDESV (reference sequence). The CDR3 DNA follows: TGTGCCAGCAGCCCATGGGACAGTAACAATGAGCAGTTCTTC. It codes for CASSPWDSNNEQFF.

This clonotype has more than one count but fewer than ten. The V and J genes are TRBV9 and TRBJ2-1, with 7 bases matching TRBD1. CDR1 is SGDLS, CDR2 YYNGEE, per germline. Losses at the gene ends were 3 bases for V and 10 bases for J; bases not matched to a gene: 10. The CDR3 contains 14 residues. For the CDR3, the DNA is TGTGCCAGCAGCGCAGGGGGAAGCCTTAGGGAGCAGTTCTTC. This encodes CASSAGGSLREQFF. Full variable domain (rest looked up from reference TRBV9 and TRBJ2-1): DSGVTQTPKHLITATGQRVTLRCSPRSGDLSVYWYQQSLDQGLQFLIQYYNGEERAKGNILERFSAQQFPDLHSELNLSSLELGDSALYFCASSAGGSLREQFFGPGTRLTVL.

The sample holds many counts of this clonotype. The chain combines TRBV5-5 with TRBJ2-4; D is ambiguous. The CDR3 sequence is 17 residues long. Trimming cost V 0 bases and J 6 bases, with 19 bases left between them. Germline values: CDR1 SGHKS, CDR2 YYEKEE (reference sequence). The CDR3 loop is CASSLAGMWQARNIQYF. CDR3 in DNA: TGTGCCAGCAGCTTGGCGGGTATGTGGCAGGCGAGAAACATTCAGTACTTC. The full variable domain, in which reference TRBV5-5 and TRBJ2-4 provide the parts outside the CDR3, is DAGVTQSPTHLIKTRGQQVTLRCSPISGHKSVSWYQQVLGQGPQFIFQYYEKEERGRGNFPDRFSARQFPNYSSELNVNALLLGDSALYLCASSLAGMWQARNIQYFGAGTRLSVL.

This clonotype was detected many times. DNA for the CDR3: TGTGCCTGGGGAAAGGGACTTCCCCAAGAGACCCAGTACTTC. It codes for CAWGKGLPQETQYF. This chain links TRBV30 with TRBJ2-5; D is possibly TRBD2 (6 bases). V shed 5 bases and J shed 1 base, with 14 bases lying between them. Per germline, CDR1 GTSNPN and CDR2 SVGIG (reference sequence). This CDR3 region has 14 residues.

This chain links TRBV28 with TRBJ2-1; D is perhaps TRBD1 or TRBD2 (6 bases each). Germline V CDR1 and CDR2: MDHEN, SYDVKM. This CDR3 spans 16 amino acids. The V and J ends lost 4 bases and 7 bases respectively, with 20 bases between them. CDR3 amino acids: CASSYEERGVVNEQFF. The CDR3 DNA reads as TGTGCCAGCAGTTACGAGGAAAGGGGGGTTGTTAATGAGCAGTTCTTC.

This clonotype was counted many times. J is TRBJ1-1 and V is TRBV6-4; D remains unclear. Trimming removed 6 bases from V and 0 bases from J, with 11 bases in between. Germline V lookup: CDR1 MRHNA, CDR2 SNTAGT. This CDR3 contains 14 residues. The DNA for the CDR3 is TGTGCCAGCAGGACGAAAGGCATGAACACTGAAGCTTTCTTT. It specifies CASRTKGMNTEAFF.

This clonotype was picked up many times. This chain connects TRBV3-1 to TRBJ2-5, with 13 bases matching TRBD2. The V gene's germline CDR1 is LGHDT and CDR2 YNNKEL (reference sequence). Trimming at V came to 4 bases and at J to 0 bases, leaving 2 bases not matched to a gene. The CDR3 has 16 residues. The CDR3 protein is CASSLGTSGDQETQYF. CDR3 sequence (DNA): TGTGCCAGCAGCCTGGGGACTAGCGGGGACCAAGAGACCCAGTACTTC.

Of note for this clonotype: A much larger clonotype is one base distant, so this may be a read error. The chain has TRBV6-5 and TRBJ2-7; D unclear. The CDR3 runs 13 residues. Germline V CDR1 and CDR2: MNHEY, SVGAGI. The V and J ends lost 4 bases and 5 bases respectively, with 12 bases between them. CDR3 DNA: TGTGCCAGCAGTTCCTGGGAAATCGACGAGCAGTACTTC. It codes for CASSSWEIDEQYF.

This clonotype was seen at least ten times. The chain combines TRBV3-1 with TRBJ2-7; 11 nucleotides align to TRBD2. V lost 5 bases to trimming and J lost 6 bases; unmatched junction nucleotides: 12. Germline V CDR1 and CDR2: LGHDT, YNNKEL (reference sequence). CDR3 length: 16 amino acids. The CDR3 reads CASSFHTSGRIPEQYF. Written as DNA, the CDR3 is TGTGCCAGCAGCTTCCACACTAGCGGGAGAATTCCCGAGCAGTACTTC.

This clonotype was observed at least ten times. The chain uses TRBV12-3 or TRBV12-4 and TRBJ1-2, with D uncertain. V was clipped by 0 bases and J by 8 bases, with 10 bases between them. The CDR3 spans 13 residues. The CDR3 sequence is CASSLALRYGYTF. The CDR3 region has the DNA TGTGCCAGCAGTTTAGCGTTAAGGTACGGCTACACCTTC.

In this sample, this clonotype turned up many times. This chain connects TRBV6-1 to TRBJ2-7; 12 bases are a match to TRBD2. Germline CDR1 MNHNS, CDR2 SASEGT. The CDR3 runs 15 residues. V was pared by 6 bases and J by 1 base, with 4 bases of the junction left unmatched. In nucleotides, the CDR3 is TGTGCCAGCAGATTCGGACTAGCGGGATCCTACGAGCAGTACTTC. Its protein is CASRFGLAGSYEQYF.

This clonotype was counted at least ten times. The rearrangement joins TRBV12-3 or TRBV12-4 to TRBJ1-5; TRBD1 matches at 7 bases. The CDR3 consists of 14 residues. With 6 bases clipped from V and 2 bases from J, the junction kept 4 bases outside the gene matches. The CDR3 nucleotides read TGTGCCAGCAGAGACGGGACAGGCAATCAGCCCCAGCATTTT. This gives the protein CASRDGTGNQPQHF.

This clonotype was counted at least ten times. V is TRBV28 and J is TRBJ2-3; 10 bases are shared with TRBD2. The V segment lost 0 bases and the J segment 3 bases; nucleotides outside the gene matches: 9. This CDR3 region has 18 residues. From germline, CDR1 is MDHEN and CDR2 SYDVKM. CDR3 in amino acids: CASSLWGRLAGLTDTQYF. CDR3 nucleotide sequence: TGTGCCAGCAGTTTATGGGGTCGACTAGCGGGCCTAACAGATACGCAGTATTTT.

This clonotype has ten or more counts. This chain links TRBV5-1 with TRBJ2-4; D possibly corresponds to TRBD1 (6 bases). V shed 2 bases and J shed 3 bases, with 12 bases lying between them. CDR3 length: 15 residues. Germline V lookup: CDR1 SGHRS, CDR2 YFSETQ. The CDR3 is CASSFQGPGKNIQYF. In nucleotides, the CDR3 is TGCGCCAGCAGCTTTCAGGGGCCGGGCAAAAACATTCAGTACTTC.

The V gene is TRBV19, the J gene TRBJ2-1; 8 bases map to TRBD2. J was trimmed by 3 bases and V by 5 bases; bases with no gene match: 6. The length of the CDR3 is 15 residues. The germline V gene encodes CDR1 LNHDA and CDR2 SQIVND (reference sequence). The CDR3 bases are TGTGCCAGTAGTGGAAGGACTAGCAACTACAATGAGCAGTTCTTC. It encodes CASSGRTSNYNEQFF.

The table lists this clonotype with many counts. V and J are TRBV6-1 and TRBJ1-2, with no clear D. V lost 2 bases, J lost 3 bases, and 1 base lay in between. Germline V CDR1 and CDR2: MNHNS, SASEGT. The CDR3 contains 11 residues. DNA of the CDR3: TGTGCCAGCAGTGAACACTATGGCTACACCTTC. Protein: CASSEHYGYTF.

The table lists this clonotype with a count of one. The conserved closing phenylalanine or tryptophan is absent in this CDR3, likely reflecting a read error. The chain has TRBV10-3 and TRBJ1-5; D ambiguous. This CDR3 is built from 13 residues. The V end was cut by 3 bases, the J end by 7 bases, with 10 bases between. CDR1 ENHRY and CDR2 SYGVKD come from the germline V gene. The CDR3 spells CAISDRYEQPQHL. CDR3 DNA: TGTGCCATCAGTGACAGGTACGAGCAGCCCCAGCATCTT.

This clonotype was observed many times. V usage is TRBV18 and J usage is TRBJ2-7; D unresolved. The CDR3 extends over 14 amino acids. V gave up 3 bases and J gave up 0 bases, with 9 bases separating them. From germline, CDR1 is KGHSH and CDR2 LQKENI. The CDR3 here is CASSPNSISYEQYF. The CDR3 DNA reads TGTGCCAGCTCACCCAACAGTATCTCCTACGAGCAGTACTTC.

The chain is built from TRBV4-1 and TRBJ1-5; D might be TRBD1 (6 bases). V dropped 1 base and J dropped 0 bases, with 10 bases sitting between them. The V gene's germline CDR1 is MGHRA and CDR2 YSYEKL. The CDR3 contains 16 residues. CDR3 loop: CASSQVGGLSNQPQHF. CDR3 DNA sequence: TGCGCCAGCAGCCAAGTAGGGGGACTTAGCAATCAGCCCCAGCATTTT.

In this sample, this clonotype turned up a few times. The rearrangement uses TRBV10-3 and TRBJ2-7; D possibly matches TRBD1 or TRBD2 (6 bases each). The CDR3 sequence is 17 residues long. The V end lost 8 bases, the J end lost 4 bases, and 27 bases lay between the germline ends. CDR1 is ENHRY, CDR2 SYGVKD, per germline. The CDR3 loop reads CAIRGPGVGRGGYEQYF. In DNA form, the CDR3 reads TGTGCCATCCGAGGCCCCGGCGTGGGCAGGGGAGGATACGAGCAGTACTTC.

This clonotype was recorded many times. The rearrangement links TRBV28 to TRBJ2-7; 9 bases line up with TRBD1. Germline lookup yields CDR1 MDHEN and CDR2 SYDVKM. The J segment lost 7 bases and the V segment lost 7 bases, leaving 14 bases of the junction unmatched. The CDR3 has 15 amino acids. The DNA of the CDR3 is TGTGCCAGCAATCCGAGTGTACAGGGGGCGCGGGAGCAGTACTTC. It translates to CASNPSVQGAREQYF.

This clonotype was seen at least ten times. The chain uses TRBV6-5 and TRBJ1-1; a weak D match, TRBD1 (5 bases). This CDR3 region has 15 residues. Germline V lookup: CDR1 MNHEY, CDR2 SVGAGI. V lost 0 bases to trimming and J lost 1 base, with 9 bases between them. The CDR3 protein is CASSYSVGGNTEAFF. The DNA for the CDR3 is TGTGCCAGCAGTTACTCGGTCGGGGGGAACACTGAAGCTTTCTTT.

This clonotype has at least ten counts. The rearrangement joins TRBV12-3 or TRBV12-4 to TRBJ1-5, with D unresolved. This CDR3 is 16 amino acids long. Deletions cut 3 bases from V and 2 bases from J, with 14 bases between. In DNA, the CDR3 is TGTGCCAGCAGTTTGATCGGGAAAGAGGGCAATCAGCCCCAGCATTTT. Translating gives CASSLIGKEGNQPQHF.

This clonotype was seen a handful of times. The chain joins TRBV2 to TRBJ2-7; possibly TRBD2 for D (7 bases). The CDR3 covers 15 residues. CDR1 and CDR2 (germline): SNHLY, FYNNEI. The ends were cut back, 7 bases at V and 0 bases at J, with 16 bases in the middle. CDR3 coding DNA: TGTGCCAGCATCGGGGGAGGGGGGAGCTCCTACGAGCAGTACTTC. Its protein is CASIGGGGSSYEQYF.

This clonotype was observed many times. This chain links TRBV27 with TRBJ1-2, with D possibly TRBD1 on 5 matching bases. Germline V gene sequence: CDR1 MNHEY, CDR2 SMNVEV (reference sequence). The CDR3 runs 15 residues. Trimming removed 3 bases from V and 0 bases from J, with 11 bases in between. CDR3 in DNA: TGTGCCAGCAGTTTTGCTAGAGGGGCTAACTATGGCTACACCTTC. Protein sequence: CASSFARGANYGYTF.

This clonotype has ten or more counts. The V and J genes are TRBV27 and TRBJ1-5, with a possible D match to TRBD1 (5 bases). Trimming left V 4 bases short and J 3 bases short, with 13 bases between. This CDR3 spans 15 amino acids. Germline V lookup: CDR1 MNHEY, CDR2 SMNVEV (reference sequence). The CDR3 coding sequence is TGTGCCAGCAGTTGGTCCGGACAAAACAATCAGCCCCAGCATTTT. Translating it yields CASSWSGQNNQPQHF.